This TCR beta chain was sequenced for a study of control samples from healthy donors and cancer patients. The repertoire was sequenced with immunoSEQ multiplex PCR; TCRdb's copy has only in-frame clones and lacks some. In the table there are 100,000 to 150,000 clones, just under 95% of which are singletons. This CDR3 region has 14 residues. The V gene lost 0 bases and the J gene lost 4 bases, with 10 bases spanning the gap. Germline lookup yields CDR1 LGHDT and CDR2 YNNKEL (reference sequence). Specimen: blood. V is TRBV3-1 (or the pseudogene TRBV3-2) and J is TRBJ2-7; weak D call: TRBD2 (6 bases). This receptor was obtained from a man aged 18 to 29 in good health. In DNA form, the CDR3 reads TGTGCCAGCAGCCAAGATGGGACTTCGTACGAGCAGTACTTC. Protein sequence: CASSQDGTSYEQYF.